This TCR beta chain was sequenced during a study of response to subunit inactivated influenza vaccine. Findings and caveats of the study: Seasonal influenza vaccination, on each occasion, was suggested by the authors to recruit few new T cells.

In germline, CDR1 is SGHRS, CDR2 YFSETQ. CDR3 size: 16 residues. Trimming removed 5 bases from V and 4 bases from J; junction bases left unmatched: 10. TCRdb recomputed calls from the RT-PCR reads with MiXCR, one row per CDR3 protein. This table has roughly 700,000 distinct CDR3 sequences, roughly 13% appearing once. A remark on this clonotype: Its antigen is unknown.

The TCR was taken from a man aged 45-65 years who received an inactivated influenza vaccine. V gene TRBV5-1 combines with J gene TRBJ2-1, with TRBD2 matching 9 bases. The specimen was PBMCs from blood, collected approximately 15 days before vaccination. Written as DNA, the CDR3 is TGCGCCAGCAGTTCCCCTCTAGCGGGGCATTACAATGAGCAGTTCTTC. Its protein is CASSSPLAGHYNEQFF. The whole variable domain, filled in from reference TRBV5-1 and TRBJ2-1, reads KAGVTQTPRYLIKTRGQQVTLSCSPISGHRSVSWYQQTPGQGLQFLFEYFSETQRNKGNFPGRFSGRQFSNSRSEMNVSTLELGDSALYLCASSSPLAGHYNEQFFGPGTRLTVL.